The 23 T cell receptor beta chains in this list originate from one sample, sequenced in a study of control samples from healthy donors and cancer patients. Libraries were prepared by immunoSEQ multiplex PCR; TCRdb keeps only in-frame clonotypes and omits some of them. The table lists 75,000 to 90,000 clones, roughly 90% of them singletons. Sequenced material: blood. These receptors all stem from a man aged 50 to 59 in good health.

V usage is TRBV19 and J usage is TRBJ1-2; no definite D call. There are 13 residues in the CDR3. CDR1 LNHDA and CDR2 SQIVND come from the germline V gene (reference sequence). V lost 2 bases and J lost 4, with 8 bases in between. The CDR3 DNA follows: TGTGCCAGTAGTATATCGGCCAGCTATGGCTACACCTTC. Its protein product is CASSISASYGYTF.

This clone showed up just once. V gene TRBV5-1 combines with J gene TRBJ2-1, with 10 bases that match TRBD2. Germline assignment: CDR1 SGHRS and CDR2 YFSETQ. V was clipped by 0 bases and J by 7 bases; unmatched bases: 4. The length of the CDR3 is 15 residues. CDR3 in DNA: TGCGCCAGCAGCTTGGCAGCTAGCGGGGGAAATGAGCAGTTCTTC. Encoded protein: CASSLAASGGNEQFF. The full variable domain, its missing parts supplied by reference TRBV5-1 and TRBJ2-1, is KAGVTQTPRYLIKTRGQQVTLSCSPISGHRSVSWYQQTPGQGLQFLFEYFSETQRNKGNFPGRFSGRQFSNSRSEMNVSTLELGDSALYLCASSLAASGGNEQFFGPGTRLTVL.

J is TRBJ1-1 and V is TRBV27; a weak D match, TRBD1 (5 bases). CDR3 length: 17 amino acids. Germline loops: CDR1 MNHEY, CDR2 SMNVEV (reference sequence). The V gene lost 4 bases and the J gene lost 1 base, with 19 bases spanning the gap. The CDR3 bases are TGTGCCAGCAGTTCAGGGTGGTTCTTTCCAGGGAACACTGAAGCTTTCTTT. It translates to CASSSGWFFPGNTEAFF.

This clone was counted only a few times. Its ends do not fully match the called genes, so a read error is possible. The chain's CDR3 is CASSPSLAQNIQYF. As DNA, the CDR3 is TGTGCCAGCAGCCCCTCGCTAGCCCAAAACATTCAGTACTTC. The J gene is TRBJ2-4, the V gene TRBV7-2, with TRBD2 as a possible D gene (5 bases). CDR1 is SGHTA, CDR2 FQGNSA, per germline. The CDR3 has 14 residues.

This chain uses TRBV5-4 with TRBJ2-3; D not certain. Germline V gene lookup returns CDR1 SGHNT and CDR2 YYREEE (reference sequence). V lost 2 bases, J lost 2 bases, and 15 bases lay in between. The CDR3 covers 16 residues. The CDR3 region is CASSFVGRSFTDTQYF. CDR3 coding DNA: TGTGCCAGCAGCTTTGTCGGTCGGTCATTCACAGATACGCAGTATTTT.

The chain employs TRBV18 and TRBJ1-1, with a weak D call TRBD1 (6 bases). V was shortened by 2 bases and J by 3 bases, with 10 bases between the two germline ends. The germline V gene encodes CDR1 KGHSH and CDR2 LQKENI. The CDR3 runs 14 residues. The CDR3 reads CASSPGGTHTEAFF. The CDR3 DNA reads as TGTGCCAGCTCACCAGGGGGCACCCACACTGAAGCTTTCTTT.

The genes are TRBV11-2 and TRBJ1-2; D is unclear. V gave up 5 bases and J gave up 3 bases, with 16 bases separating them. This CDR3 contains 15 residues. Germline lookup yields CDR1 SGHAT and CDR2 FQNNGV. The CDR3 region is CASSPTRGADYGYTF. The CDR3 nucleotides read TGTGCCAGCAGCCCGACCCGGGGAGCCGACTATGGCTACACCTTC.

This chain joins TRBV5-4 and TRBJ2-5; TRBD2 agrees at 10 bases. There are 14 residues in the CDR3. Germline V gene data show CDR1 as SGHNT and CDR2 as YYREEE (reference sequence). J was trimmed by 5 bases and V by 5 bases; bases with no gene match: 6. CDR3 nucleotides: TGTGCCAGCAGACTAGCGGGGCCAGGGGAGACCCAGTACTTC. Its translation: CASRLAGPGETQYF.

As to this clone: Other DNA variants within this sample encode the same CDR3. The rearrangement uses TRBV19 and TRBJ2-2; TRBD2 agrees at 14 bases. The CDR3 totals 19 residues. Germline V gene data show CDR1 as LNHDA and CDR2 as SQIVND (reference sequence). The J segment lost 2 bases and the V segment lost 11 bases, leaving 16 bases of the junction unmatched. CDR3 sequence (DNA): TGTGCCTCAGAGAGGGGGCGCGGACTAGCGGGGGGTAACACCGGGGAGCTGTTTTTT. Its translation: CASERGRGLAGGNTGELFF.

The chain joins TRBV11-2 to TRBJ1-1; 8 bases are shared with TRBD1. The CDR3 runs 15 residues. Germline lookup yields CDR1 SGHAT and CDR2 FQNNGV. The junction had 7 bases not matched to a gene; V was cut back by 4 bases and J by 3 bases. The CDR3 reads CASSSQGARDTEAFF. CDR3 sequence (DNA): TGTGCCAGCAGCTCCCAGGGGGCTCGGGACACTGAAGCTTTCTTT.

V is TRBV2 and J is TRBJ2-7; no clear D gene. The CDR3 is 15 residues long. CDR1 SNHLY and CDR2 FYNNEI come from the germline V gene. Trimming pared 2 bases from V and 0 bases from J, leaving 11 bases between. The CDR3 here is CASSEYRFSSYEQYF. Here the CDR3 DNA reads TGTGCCAGCAGTGAATATAGGTTCAGCTCCTACGAGCAGTACTTC.

This sequence joins TRBV2 and TRBJ2-5; the match to TRBD2 covers 8 bases. This CDR3 comprises 16 residues. Trimming cost V 4 bases and J 5 bases; bases outside gene matches: 12. Germline V lookup: CDR1 SNHLY, CDR2 FYNNEI. In nucleotides, the CDR3 is TGTGCCAGCAGTGCGTTAGCGGGGTGGGATGGCGAGACCCAGTACTTC. Its translation is CASSALAGWDGETQYF.

V is TRBV5-1 and J is TRBJ2-7, with TRBD2 matching 7 bases. This CDR3 is built from 14 residues. J lost 3 bases, V lost 3 bases, and 6 bases had no gene match. From germline, CDR1 is SGHRS and CDR2 YFSETQ. The CDR3 region is CASSSLTGGYEQYF. CDR3 DNA: TGCGCCAGCAGCTCACTAACGGGGGGCTACGAGCAGTACTTC. Based on the CDR3 plus reference TRBV5-1 and TRBJ2-7, the full variable domain is KAGVTQTPRYLIKTRGQQVTLSCSPISGHRSVSWYQQTPGQGLQFLFEYFSETQRNKGNFPGRFSGRQFSNSRSEMNVSTLELGDSALYLCASSSLTGGYEQYFGPGTRLTVT.

This clone was seen ten or more times. This specimen includes other DNA sequences encoding the same CDR3. The chain carries TRBV5-1 and TRBJ2-1; 7 positions agree with TRBD1. The junction had 5 bases not matched to a gene; V was cut back by 4 bases and J by 4 bases. The germline CDR1 and CDR2 sequences are SGHRS and YFSETQ. The CDR3 consists of 14 residues. The CDR3 protein is CASSLGDSYNEQFF. CDR3 in DNA: TGCGCCAGCAGCCTGGGGGACAGTTACAATGAGCAGTTCTTC. Looking up the rest from reference TRBV5-1 and TRBJ2-1 gives the full variable domain: KAGVTQTPRYLIKTRGQQVTLSCSPISGHRSVSWYQQTPGQGLQFLFEYFSETQRNKGNFPGRFSGRQFSNSRSEMNVSTLELGDSALYLCASSLGDSYNEQFFGPGTRLTVL.

The V and J genes are TRBV9 and TRBJ2-7, with D perhaps TRBD2 (5 bases). With 2 bases removed from V and 7 bases from J, the gap between germline ends came to 10 bases. Germline assignment: CDR1 SGDLS and CDR2 YYNGEE. The CDR3 length is 12 residues. The CDR3 coding sequence is TGTGCCAGCAGCGTTGACCGAGGGGAGCAGTACTTC. As protein: CASSVDRGEQYF.

The chain's CDR3 is CASSEQGGTYEQYF. The DNA of the CDR3 is TGTGCCAGCAGTGAACAGGGGGGCACCTACGAGCAGTACTTC. The chain recombines TRBV6-1 with TRBJ2-7, with a weak D call TRBD1 (7 bases). Germline values: CDR1 MNHNS, CDR2 SASEGT. Trimming pared 2 bases from V and 2 bases from J, leaving 10 bases between. The CDR3 contains 14 residues.

This clone was seen a few times. The chain employs TRBV9 and TRBJ2-5; tentatively, D is TRBD2 (6 bases). V lost 0 bases and J lost 5, with 14 bases in between. The CDR3 loop spans 15 amino acids. The germline V gene encodes CDR1 SGDLS and CDR2 YYNGEE. The CDR3 sequence: CASSVEPSGRETQYF. The CDR3 DNA reads as TGTGCCAGCAGCGTAGAACCGTCTGGGAGGGAGACCCAGTACTTC.

This clone was seen just once. The chain recombines TRBV18 with TRBJ1-6; D possibly corresponds to TRBD1 (5 bases). Trimming took off 0 bases at V and 3 bases at J, with 9 bases between the two ends. The germline gives CDR1 KGHSH, CDR2 LQKENI. CDR3 length equals 16 residues. CDR3 coding DNA: TGTGCCAGCTCACCACCGGGGGGGGACTATAATTCACCCCTCCACTTT. It is translated as CASSPPGGDYNSPLHF.

The rearrangement links TRBV29-1 to TRBJ1-5, with 7 bases aligning to TRBD1. Germline CDR1 and CDR2: SQVTM and ANQGSEA. The CDR3 has 13 amino acids. Trimming removed 7 bases from V and 9 bases from J; junction bases left unmatched: 12. Here the CDR3 DNA reads TGCAGCGCCATGCGACAGGGAGCAGGGCCCCAGCATTTT. As protein: CSAMRQGAGPQHF. Combining the CDR3 with reference TRBV29-1 and TRBJ1-5 gives the whole variable domain SAVISQKPSRDICQRGTSLTIQCQVDSQVTMMFWYRQQPGQSLTLIATANQGSEATYESGFVIDKFPISRPNLTFSTLTVSNMSPEDSSIYLCSAMRQGAGPQHFGDGTRLSIL.

This rearrangement joins TRBV5-4 to TRBJ1-6; D is perhaps TRBD1 (6 bases). The CDR3 extends over 17 amino acids. Looked up from germline, CDR1 is SGHNT and CDR2 is YYREEE (reference sequence). The ends were cut back, 3 bases at V and 8 bases at J, with 21 bases in the middle. CDR3 sequence: CASSSGGGGRHDSPLHF. In nucleotides, the CDR3 is TGTGCCAGCAGCTCTGGTGGTGGGGGGCGACACGATTCACCCCTCCACTTT. Together with reference TRBV5-4 and TRBJ1-6, the CDR3 gives the full variable domain: ETGVTQSPTHLIKTRGQQVTLRCSSQSGHNTVSWYQQALGQGPQFIFQYYREEENGRGNFPPRFSGLQFPNYSSELNVNALELDDSALYLCASSSGGGGRHDSPLHFGNGTRLTVT.

The chain is built from TRBV3-1 (or the pseudogene TRBV3-2) and TRBJ2-7; D unresolved. CDR3 size: 11 residues. Trimming pared 3 bases from V and 7 bases from J, leaving 7 bases between. Germline CDR1 and CDR2: LGHDT and YNNKEL (reference sequence). CDR3 protein: CASSHEREQYF. The CDR3 DNA is TGTGCCAGCAGCCATGAACGGGAGCAGTACTTC.

The chain recombines TRBV7-2 with TRBJ2-1; D is tentatively TRBD1 or TRBD2 (7 bases each). This CDR3 region has 16 residues. Trimming shortened V by 7 bases and J by 0 bases, and 16 bases separated the two germline ends. CDR1 is SGHTA, CDR2 FQGNSA, per germline. In nucleotides, the CDR3 is TGTGCCAGCACCCCAGGGGGGGTCAGCTCCTACAATGAGCAGTTCTTC. It translates to CASTPGGVSSYNEQFF.

The chain recombines TRBV4-3 with TRBJ1-3; 10 bases match TRBD1. J lost 4 bases, V lost 1 base, and 7 bases had no gene match. The length of the CDR3 is 17 residues. Per the germline V gene, CDR1 is LGHNA and CDR2 is YSLEER. This chain's CDR3 is CASSQGVGTGEGNTIYF. CDR3 coding DNA: TGCGCCAGCAGCCAAGGGGTCGGGACAGGGGAGGGAAACACCATATATTTT.